This T cell receptor (beta chain) was sequenced in a study of memory CD4+ T cells and cytomegalovirus serostatus. Across the whole study: Healthy Belgian adult donors included nine or ten CMV-positive and 20 to 30 CMV-negative people.

Sequencing used immunoSEQ multiplex PCR; TCRdb keeps in-frame clones, though not all of them. The sample yields more than 45,000 clones, around 74% seen once. Single viable CD3+CD4+CD8-CD45RO+ cells were sorted as the memory CD4+ T cells. General study results and limits: CMV serostatus prediction reached median AUC approximately 0.95, or 0.91 with US-trained model.

Points on this clone: Its target is unknown.

Trimming cost V 2 bases and J 3 bases, with 7 bases left between them. CDR1 and CDR2 from the germline V gene are SEHNR and FQNEAQ (reference sequence). This CDR3 region has 13 residues. This clonotype was obtained from an adult in good health and CMV-seropositive. The sample consisted of memory CD4+ T cells from blood. The V call is TRBV7-9, the J call TRBJ1-1; D call uncertain. The CDR3 loop is CASSLLGDTEAFF. In nucleotides, the CDR3 is TGTGCCAGCAGCTTACTAGGCGACACTGAAGCTTTCTTT.